Listed here are 15 T cell receptor beta chains from one sample, sequenced in a study of persistence of HIV-infected CD4 T cells (TCRdb year 2020). TCRbeta repertoires were sequenced from genomic DNA with the immunoSEQ hsTCRB assay version 4 in survey mode. What TCRdb holds here is the immuneACCESS table cut down to in-frame rearrangements. Part of the clones is not present; checked against another copy, under half of the missing clones reflect an unresolved V gene, and the others are unexplained. The sample table shows around 13,000 clones, and under 70% are seen once. The top ten clones comprise less than 8.5% of the sample. Interpreted using the paper, the treatment or condition label stands for: suppressive antiretroviral therapy. A pool of overlapping HIV-1 Gag 15-mer peptides, at around 1 ug per peptide per mL, was used to stimulate the cells. CD4+ T cells that responded were sorted based on upregulation of both CD40 ligand and CD69.

These TCRs' antigens remain unknown. This specimen consisted of CD4+ T cells sorted from PBMCs after roughly 18-hour stimulation, obtained from a patient who received antiretroviral therapy. This sample's cell subset or site label indicates: CD40L+CD69+ CD4 T cells responding to HIV-1 Gag peptides. The receptors derive from an adult man with HIV who was CMV-seropositive.

This clone showed up just a few times. This chain uses TRBV7-2 with TRBJ2-7, with D unresolved. Germline values: CDR1 SGHTA, CDR2 FQGNSA. The V end lost 3 bases, the J end lost 0 bases, and 9 bases lay between the germline ends. The CDR3 spans 14 residues. Written as DNA, the CDR3 is TGTGCCAGCAGCTTTGGAGCCAGCTCCTACGAGCAGTACTTC. Its protein product is CASSFGASSYEQYF. The variable domain in full, completed from reference TRBV7-2 and TRBJ2-7, reads GAGVSQSPSNKVTEKGKDVELRCDPISGHTALYWYRQSLGQGLEFLIYFQGNSAPDKSGLPSDRFSAERTGGSVSTLTIQRTQQEDSAVYLCASSFGASSYEQYFGPGTRLTVT.

The rearrangement uses TRBV2 and TRBJ1-6, with TRBD1 matching 7 bases. Germline CDR1 is SNHLY and CDR2 is FYNNEI. This CDR3 is built from 15 residues. V shed 8 bases, J shed 6 bases, and the junction held 10 bases outside the gene matches. The CDR3 region is CASGPRDRSNSPLHF. The CDR3 region has the DNA TGTGCCAGCGGACCCCGGGACAGATCTAATTCACCCCTCCACTTT.

This clone has a single count. The chain is built from TRBV5-4 and TRBJ1-1, with 12 positions matching TRBD1. V lost 3 bases to trimming and J lost 1 base; unmatched junction nucleotides: 1. The germline CDR1 and CDR2 sequences are SGHNT and YYREEE (reference sequence). The CDR3 is made up of 15 amino acids. The CDR3 region is CASSSGQGANTEAFF. The CDR3 DNA follows: TGTGCCAGCAGCTCGGGACAGGGGGCGAACACTGAAGCTTTCTTT.

This clone occurred a few times. The chain joins TRBV6-2 or TRBV6-3 to TRBJ2-1, with TRBD2 matching over 7 bases. The CDR3 runs to 16 residues. Germline loops: CDR1 MNHEY, CDR2 SVGEGT. V dropped 4 bases and J dropped 6; count of bases not matched to a gene: 12. CDR3 nucleotides: TGTGCCAGCAGTTCCCCCGGGGTAGCGGGCGGCAATGAGCAGTTCTTC. The encoded protein is CASSSPGVAGGNEQFF.

CDR3: CASSMDRGTEAFF. The DNA of the CDR3 is TGTGCCAGCAGCATGGACAGGGGAACTGAAGCTTTCTTT. The V call is TRBV7-2, the J call TRBJ1-1, with 9 bases matching TRBD1. Trimming at V came to 5 bases and at J to 5 bases, leaving 3 bases not matched to a gene. This CDR3 comprises 13 residues. The germline CDR1 and CDR2 sequences are SGHTA and FQGNSA.

The V call is TRBV30, the J call TRBJ1-1; D is perhaps TRBD1 (6 bases). CDR3 length: 14 amino acids. Germline CDR1 GTSNPN, CDR2 SVGIG (reference sequence). V shed 5 bases and J shed 4 bases, with 17 bases lying between them. Here the CDR3 reads CAWSHTGWITEAFF. The DNA for the CDR3 is TGTGCCTGGTCCCATACAGGGTGGATCACTGAAGCTTTCTTT.

CDR3 DNA sequence: TGCAGCGTTGAAGGGACACGAAGCACAGATACGCAGTATTTT. Amino acid sequence: CSVEGTRSTDTQYF. The rearrangement joins TRBV29-1 to TRBJ2-3; D is perhaps TRBD1 (5 bases). Germline-derived CDR1 and CDR2 are SQVTM and ANQGSEA. The CDR3 runs to 14 residues. Trimming took off 1 base at V and 0 bases at J, with 8 bases between the two ends.

The chain uses TRBV27 and TRBJ2-3; D not resolved. CDR3 length: 12 residues. Trimming pared 4 bases from V and 1 base from J, leaving 3 bases between. Germline assignment: CDR1 MNHEY and CDR2 SMNVEV (reference sequence). CDR3 sequence reads: CASSSGTDTQYF. CDR3 DNA sequence: TGTGCCAGCAGTTCCGGCACAGATACGCAGTATTTT.

This chain connects TRBV2 to TRBJ1-2; a possible D gene is TRBD1 (5 bases). V dropped 10 bases and J dropped 4 bases, with 22 bases sitting between them. Germline CDR1 and CDR2: SNHLY and FYNNEI. The CDR3 runs to 15 residues. CDR3: CATHEGNRFFYGYTF. CDR3 in DNA: TGTGCCACCCACGAAGGGAACAGGTTCTTCTATGGCTACACCTTC.

J is TRBJ1-2 and V is TRBV10-3; TRBD1 matches 9 bases. Trimming cost V 3 bases and J 12 bases; bases outside gene matches: 17. This CDR3 region has 16 residues. CDR1 is ENHRY and CDR2 is SYGVKD in the germline V gene. CDR3 in amino acids: CAISEGGGTGRSMNTF. The CDR3 nucleotides are TGTGCCATCAGTGAAGGGGGGGGGACAGGGAGATCGATGAACACCTTC.

This clone turned up a few times. This chain uses TRBV15 with TRBJ1-6; unclear D gene. In germline, CDR1 is LNHNV, CDR2 YYDKDF (reference sequence). Trimming removed 0 bases from V and 9 bases from J, with 12 bases in between. The CDR3 length is 15 residues. CDR3 sequence reads: CATSREPRDGSPLHF. The CDR3 DNA is TGTGCCACCAGCAGAGAACCTCGCGACGGTTCACCCCTCCACTTT.

This sequence joins TRBV3-1 (or the pseudogene TRBV3-2) and TRBJ2-5, with D unresolved. Trimming pared 1 base from V and 5 bases from J, leaving 11 bases between. The CDR3 sequence is 14 residues long. Germline V gene data show CDR1 as LGHDT and CDR2 as YNNKEL (reference sequence). The CDR3 coding sequence is TGTGCCAGCAGCCAAGGGCTGGATGAGGAGACCCAGTACTTC. Protein product: CASSQGLDEETQYF.

The chain uses TRBV7-2 and TRBJ2-1; D possibly corresponds to TRBD2 (5 bases). Germline loops: CDR1 SGHTA, CDR2 FQGNSA. Trimming stripped 1 base from V and 2 bases from J, with 9 bases between. This CDR3 has 15 residues. CDR3 amino acids: CASSLGSGPYNEQFF. The CDR3 DNA is TGTGCCAGCAGCTTAGGGAGCGGTCCCTACAATGAGCAGTTCTTC.

The V call is TRBV18, the J call TRBJ2-3, with D maybe TRBD2 (6 bases). V dropped 2 bases and J dropped 1 base, with 10 bases sitting between them. The CDR3 runs 15 residues. Germline V gives CDR1 KGHSH, CDR2 LQKENI. Here the CDR3 DNA reads TGTGCCAGCTCACCAATGACTAGGGGCACAGATACGCAGTATTTT. Translated, it gives CASSPMTRGTDTQYF.

The rearrangement links TRBV6-1 to TRBJ2-3; D not certain. Germline loops: CDR1 MNHNS, CDR2 SASEGT. Trimming took 1 base from V and 2 from J, leaving 10 bases between them. The CDR3 covers 15 residues. CDR3 region: CASSEERLITDTQYF. CDR3 nucleotide sequence: TGTGCCAGCAGTGAAGAAAGACTGATCACAGATACGCAGTATTTT.